The sequence of this TCR beta chain was determined in a study of blood T cell repertoires in COVID-19. Study-level information: Nucleic acid was either cDNA or gDNA, and it came from T cells, B-cell-depleted T cells, or PBMCs.

Per the study methods: Quantification of nucleated cells was approximated via reference gene primer amplification. Profiled with immunoSEQ multiplex PCR; TCRdb holds only in-frame clones, not every one. V and J calls and clone size are those listed in that table; D and trimming were worked out from the DNA. The sample lists about 150,000 clones; 70% to 90% were seen once. V trimming: 1 base; J trimming: 7 bases; junction bases outside the gene matches: 8. CDR1 and CDR2 from the germline V gene are SGHVS and FNYEAQ. The CDR3 has 16 residues. Sequenced input: peripheral blood. The V gene is TRBV7-6, the J gene TRBJ2-7; 12 bases map to TRBD1. The TCR originated in a woman in her fifties or sixties with COVID-19, enrolled during active disease. CDR3 coding DNA: TGTGCCAGCAGCTTAGAGAGCGGGACAGGGGGCAAGGAGCAGTACTTC. Encoded protein: CASSLESGTGGKEQYF. The whole variable domain, filled in from reference TRBV7-6 and TRBJ2-7, reads GAGVSQSPRYKVTKRGQDVALRCDPISGHVSLYWYRQALGQGPEFLTYFNYEAQQDKSGLPNDRFSAERPEGSISTLTIQRTEQRDSAMYRCASSLESGTGGKEQYFGPGTRLTVT.